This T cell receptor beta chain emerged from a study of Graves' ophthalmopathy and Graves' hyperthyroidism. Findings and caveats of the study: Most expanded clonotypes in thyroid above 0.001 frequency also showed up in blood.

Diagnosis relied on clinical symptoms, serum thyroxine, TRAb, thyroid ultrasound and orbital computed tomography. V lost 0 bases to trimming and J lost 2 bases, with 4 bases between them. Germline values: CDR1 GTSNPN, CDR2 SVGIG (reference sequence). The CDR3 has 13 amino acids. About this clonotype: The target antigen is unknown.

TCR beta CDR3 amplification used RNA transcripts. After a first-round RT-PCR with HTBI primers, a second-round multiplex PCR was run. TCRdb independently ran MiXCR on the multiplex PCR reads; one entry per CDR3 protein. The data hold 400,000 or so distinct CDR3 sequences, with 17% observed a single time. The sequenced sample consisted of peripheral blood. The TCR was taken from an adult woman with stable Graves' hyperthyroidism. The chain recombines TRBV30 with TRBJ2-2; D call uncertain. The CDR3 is CAWSVLNTGELFF. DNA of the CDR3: TGTGCCTGGAGTGTACTAAACACCGGGGAGCTGTTTTTT.